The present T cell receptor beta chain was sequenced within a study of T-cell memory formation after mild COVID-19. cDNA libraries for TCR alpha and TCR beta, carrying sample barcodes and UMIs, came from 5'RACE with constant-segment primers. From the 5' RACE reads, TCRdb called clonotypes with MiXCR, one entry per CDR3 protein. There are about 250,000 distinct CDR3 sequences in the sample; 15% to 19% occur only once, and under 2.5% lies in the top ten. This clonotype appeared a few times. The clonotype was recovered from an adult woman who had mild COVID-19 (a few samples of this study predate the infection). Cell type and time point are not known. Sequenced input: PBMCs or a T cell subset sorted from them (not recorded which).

The CDR3 here is CAISDPLGTEAFF. In DNA, the CDR3 is TGTGCCATCAGTGACCCCCTTGGCACTGAAGCTTTCTTT. V and J are TRBV10-3 and TRBJ1-1; D call uncertain. Germline V gives CDR1 ENHRY, CDR2 SYGVKD. Between the trimmed V and J ends, which lost 3 bases and 4 bases, there was a span of 9 bases. This CDR3 contains 13 residues.